Described below is a single T cell receptor (beta chain) sequence and its context. This sample is drawn from a study of blood T cell repertoires in COVID-19. Study-wide background: The United States, Italy and Spain supplied acute and convalescent COVID-19 samples. The analysed material was cDNA or gDNA that came from T cells, B-cell-depleted T cells, or PBMCs.

This table comes from immunoSEQ multiplex PCR, and its TCRdb copy is limited to in-frame clones, with some not included. Here the sample spans about 260,000 clones, about nine tenths being singletons. Seattle patients were enrolled during active infection and followed longitudinally. The CDR3 is 16 residues long. Per germline, CDR1 SGDLS and CDR2 YYNGEE. Losses at the gene ends were 0 bases for V and 7 bases for J; bases not matched to a gene: 9. The chain combines TRBV9 with TRBJ1-2; 10 bases are a match to TRBD1. Sequencing used peripheral blood. The sequence came from a woman aged 25 to 39 with COVID-19, enrolled during active disease. The CDR3: CASSVGSGTGDFGYTF. The CDR3 DNA is TGTGCCAGCAGCGTAGGATCCGGGACAGGGGACTTTGGCTACACCTTC.